The rows below give T cell receptor beta chains drawn from one sample of a study of T-cell reconstitution after alpha-beta-depleted transplantation in children. TCRdb itself ran the PCR reads through MiXCR, one entry per CDR3 protein. Of about 440,000 distinct CDR3 sequences in the sample, about 40% were seen once. The sample here was PBMCs, taken before TCRalphabeta/CD19-depleted stem cell transplant. The receptors were sampled from a girl between 2 and 10 years old with aplastic anemia, due to receive a stem cell transplant. Each CDR3 is given with its conserved first and last residue. A D gene is named only where the DNA matches it firmly. Size is omitted from some rows. Given values are once, few, many or a class for expanded clones.

v_gene	d_gene	abundance	j_gene	CDR3nt	CDR3aa
TRBV3-1	NA	many	TRBJ2-1	TGTGCCAGCATGGGGCATGAGCAGTTCTTC	CASMGHEQFF
TRBV15	NA	NA	TRBJ1-2	TGTGCCACCAGCAGAACGGTTACTAACTATGGCTACACCTTC	CATSRTVTNYGYTF
TRBV5-1	TRBD1	few	TRBJ1-5	TGCGCCAGCAGCGAGGAGGGGGCCTTCAATCAGCCCCAGCATTTT	CASSEEGAFNQPQHF
TRBV7-2	NA	NA	TRBJ2-4	TGTGCCAGCAGCCCACATGGGACGGTAGCCAAAAACATTCAGTACTTC	CASSPHGTVAKNIQYF
TRBV7-2	TRBD1	NA	TRBJ1-3	TGTGCCAGCAGCTTAAAGGGGGCGGGAAACACCATATATTTT	CASSLKGAGNTIYF
TRBV7-3	TRBD2	NA	TRBJ2-2	TGTGCCAGCAGCTTCGACCCTAGCGGAGTGGAGACCGGGGAGCTGTTTTTT	CASSFDPSGVETGELFF
TRBV7-3	TRBD2	NA	TRBJ2-3	TGTGCCAGCAGCCCCTCGAGCGGGGGGCTCGGAGATACGCAGTATTTT	CASSPSSGGLGDTQYF
TRBV7-9	NA	NA	TRBJ2-1	TGTGCCAGCAGCTTAGTTAAAAGAATCGATGAGCAGTTCTTC	CASSLVKRIDEQFF
TRBV28	NA	NA	TRBJ2-7	TGTGCCAGCAGTTTATTAGCCAGGGTGGTTACGCGTAACTCCTACGAGCAGTACTTC	CASSLLARVVTRNSYEQYF
TRBV2	NA	NA	TRBJ1-4	TGTGCCAGCAGTGGGAATAGCGAAAAACTGTTTTTT	CASSGNSEKLFF
TRBV5-1	NA	few	TRBJ1-1	TGCGCCAGCAGCTTGGAGGTCAGCGGGGCAGGCACTGAAGCTTTCTTT	CASSLEVSGAGTEAFF
TRBV20-1	TRBD2	few	TRBJ2-3	TGCAGTGCCAGCCATCCCGGGACTAGGGAAGATACGCAGTATTTT	CSASHPGTREDTQYF
TRBV10-3	NA	many	TRBJ1-6	TGTGCCATCAGTGAGTCTGGGCAGGGTGGCTCACCCCTCCACTTT	CAISESGQGGSPLHF
TRBV7-2	TRBD1	many	TRBJ1-2	TGTGCCAGCAGCAACCCGACAGGGGGGTATGGCTACACCTTC	CASSNPTGGYGYTF
TRBV7-2	TRBD1	once	TRBJ2-1	TGTGCCAGCAGCCAAGGGAGAGGGGGCGCAGGTGAGCAGTTCTTC	CASSQGRGGAGEQFF
TRBV29-1	NA	NA	TRBJ2-1	TGCAGCGCGGGACTGCAGTACAATGAGCAGTTCTTC	CSAGLQYNEQFF
TRBV4-2	NA	NA	TRBJ2-1	TGTGCCAGCAGCCAAGACAGGGGAAAAGTCAATGAGCAGTTCTTC	CASSQDRGKVNEQFF